The rows below give T cell receptor beta chains drawn from one sample of a study of cytomegalovirus exposure and HLA in healthy donors. Sequenced by immunoSEQ multiplex PCR; TCRdb stores in-frame clones only, minus some. The sample has fewer than 100,000 clones; around 82% are singletons. Material: PBMCs. These receptors originate from a woman aged 55-69 years in good health and CMV-seronegative. CDR3s include the opening cysteine and the closing phenylalanine or tryptophan. Fields, in order: CDR3 length, V gene, CDR3 protein.

length: 18
V: TRBV7-2
CDR3: CASSLAPGTSGGAPEQFF

length: 18
V: TRBV5-6
CDR3: CASSPLPQRGGFSYEQYF

length: 14
V: TRBV2
CDR3: CASSPGTGGQPQHF

length: 15
V: TRBV4-3
CDR3: CASSQGTGGGGELFF

length: 15
V: TRBV7-9
CDR3: CASSLSEISYNEQFF

length: 13
V: TRBV19
CDR3: CASSLSYGRKLFF

length: 12
V: TRBV7-2
CDR3: CASSYGGTEAFF

length: 16
V: TRBV5-6
CDR3: CASSLVGGYGANVLTF

length: 16
V: TRBV5-6
CDR3: CASSFGNGRSYNEQFF

length: 13
V: TRBV27
CDR3: CASGDGSSYEQYF

length: 14
V: TRBV9
CDR3: CASSTRDTSYEQYF

length: 15
V: TRBV5-4
CDR3: CASSLSSVRNTEAFF

length: 12
V: TRBV6-5
CDR3: CASSPGWTEAFF

length: 16
V: TRBV2
CDR3: CASSGPAGLAYNEQFF

length: 15
V: TRBV28
CDR3: CASSLPGQGGEKLFF

length: 14
V: TRBV4-3
CDR3: CASSPSDSSETQYF

length: 13
V: TRBV7-9
CDR3: CASSLGQGTEAFF

length: 14
V: TRBV19
CDR3: CASSQTGVDYGYTF

length: 15
V: TRBV7-5
CDR3: CARSFDGGRDTEAFF

length: 13
V: TRBV5-1
CDR3: CASSLDRNYGYTF

length: 15
V: TRBV2
CDR3: CASSDWLADYNEQFF

length: 15
V: TRBV7-2
CDR3: CASNRGTTGVEKLFF

length: 15
V: TRBV5-4
CDR3: CASSRDRGREETQYF

length: 15
V: TRBV7-2
CDR3: CASSYSSGRGETQYF

length: 13
V: TRBV7-9
CDR3: CASSFTDSYGYTF

length: 15
V: TRBV4-3
CDR3: CASSQGTSAKETQYF

length: 15
V: TRBV7-2
CDR3: CASSPVAGSYNEQFF

length: 16
V: TRBV2
CDR3: CASSATLSQAGEKLFF

length: 15
V: TRBV28
CDR3: CASSPGGGRGQPQHF

length: 15
V: TRBV29-1
CDR3: CSVGVGAGTYNEQFF

length: 14
V: TRBV4-1
CDR3: CASSQGQGNEKLFF

length: 14
V: TRBV19
CDR3: CASKKEWGNQPQHF

length: 13
V: TRBV6-5
CDR3: CASRQGNQYEQYF

length: 14
V: TRBV5-1
CDR3: CASSWDRGNYGYTF

length: 16
V: TRBV7-2
CDR3: CASSWNSGGPQETQYF

length: 14
V: TRBV19
CDR3: CASSTQGTSYEQYF

length: 16
V: TRBV13
CDR3: CASSMGLAGGADTQYF

length: 14
V: TRBV19
CDR3: CASRLQGANYGYTF

length: 17
V: TRBV11-2
CDR3: CASSLGTGLTHGQPQHF

length: 15
V: TRBV28
CDR3: CASSPTGGKGTEAFF